Following are 18 T cell receptor beta chains from one sample sequenced in a study of blood T cell repertoires in COVID-19. Data came from immunoSEQ multiplex PCR; TCRdb stores just in-frame clones and leaves some out. The data show 200,000 to 250,000 clones, with roughly 86% seen just once and around 3% held by the top ten. Material for sequencing was peripheral blood. The receptors derive from a man in his sixties with acute or convalescent COVID-19.

This clone was found a few times. The gene calls are TRBV19 and TRBJ1-5; 7 bases match TRBD1. The trim removed 1 base at V and 5 bases at J, leaving 26 bases unmatched. The length of the CDR3 is 22 residues. Germline CDR1 and CDR2: LNHDA and SQIVND (reference sequence). The CDR3 loop is CASSIASHFRQFDREVDQPQHF. For the CDR3, the DNA is TGTGCCAGTAGTATAGCTTCTCATTTCAGACAATTTGACAGGGAAGTGGATCAGCCCCAGCATTTT.

This CDR3 is CASKGGETQYF. For the CDR3, the DNA is TGTGCCAGCAAGGGGGGGGAGACCCAGTACTTC. The chain carries TRBV6-5 and TRBJ2-5; D might be TRBD2 (7 bases). CDR1 MNHEY and CDR2 SVGAGI come from the germline V gene. The CDR3 consists of 11 residues. Trimming cost V 7 bases and J 5 bases, with 8 bases left between them.

The chain employs TRBV29-1 and TRBJ2-1; no clear D. This CDR3 is built from 13 residues. CDR1 and CDR2 from the germline V gene are SQVTM and ANQGSEA. Between the trimmed V and J ends, which lost 4 bases and 0 bases, there was a span of 7 bases. DNA for the CDR3: TGCAGCGTTGGACTCCTCTCCTACAATGAGCAGTTCTTC. Translating gives CSVGLLSYNEQFF.

This chain links TRBV7-8 with TRBJ1-4; TRBD1 matches 10 bases. Per germline, CDR1 SGHVS and CDR2 FQNEAQ. This CDR3 has 18 amino acids. V dropped 5 bases and J dropped 0; count of bases not matched to a gene: 9. The CDR3 DNA follows: TGTGCCAGCAGCCCCCCGGGACAGGGGCCTGCAACTAATGAAAAACTGTTTTTT. Residues: CASSPPGQGPATNEKLFF.

This chain links TRBV7-2 with TRBJ2-1; TRBD2 matches at 11 bases. After removal of 6 bases from V and 2 bases from J, the junction contained 3 bases not matched to a gene. Germline CDR1 SGHTA, CDR2 FQGNSA. The CDR3 runs 15 residues. The CDR3 sequence: CASRVAGGPYNEQFF. CDR3 in DNA: TGTGCCAGCAGGGTAGCGGGGGGGCCCTACAATGAGCAGTTCTTC.

V is TRBV27 and J is TRBJ1-1; 8 bases are shared with TRBD1. Germline V gene data show CDR1 as MNHEY and CDR2 as SMNVEV (reference sequence). This CDR3 has 12 residues. The J segment lost 10 bases and the V segment lost 5 bases, leaving 6 bases of the junction unmatched. The CDR3 here is CASSLNQGAAFF. The CDR3 region has the DNA TGTGCCAGCAGTCTCAATCAGGGGGCAGCTTTCTTT.

This chain links TRBV5-1 with TRBJ2-2; TRBD1 aligns across 7 bases. The V segment lost 4 bases and the J segment 4 bases; nucleotides outside the gene matches: 7. From germline, CDR1 is SGHRS and CDR2 YFSETQ. The CDR3 is 15 amino acids. The CDR3 DNA is TGCGCCAGCAGCCCCGTGTCAGGGGGCACCGGGGAGCTGTTTTTT. This gives the protein CASSPVSGGTGELFF.

As DNA, the CDR3 is TGTGCCAGCAGTCAAGTCTCCGGGACAGGGTTCTACGAGCAGTACTTC. Its protein product is CASSQVSGTGFYEQYF. This chain uses TRBV6-6 with TRBJ2-7; TRBD1 agrees at 9 bases. The V gene's germline CDR1 is MNHNY and CDR2 SVGAGI (reference sequence). The ends lost 5 bases at V and 3 bases at J; junction bases unmatched: 11. This CDR3 comprises 16 residues.

The chain uses TRBV2 and TRBJ1-4; perhaps TRBD1 as D (6 bases). This CDR3 has 14 residues. The germline V and J ends were trimmed by 4 bases and 8 bases, with 14 bases remaining between them. In germline, CDR1 is SNHLY, CDR2 FYNNEI. CDR3 amino acids: CASSGPGVGEKLFF. DNA of the CDR3: TGTGCCAGCAGTGGACCAGGGGTCGGGGAAAAACTGTTTTTT.

The chain recombines TRBV6-6 with TRBJ1-2, with a weak D call TRBD1 (5 bases). The germline gives CDR1 MNHNY, CDR2 SVGAGI (reference sequence). The CDR3 covers 14 residues. V shed 0 bases and J shed 7 bases, with 12 bases lying between them. CDR3 sequence: CASSYSGEGPGYTF. CDR3 in DNA: TGTGCCAGCAGTTACTCCGGGGAGGGGCCTGGCTACACCTTC.

V and J are TRBV5-1 and TRBJ1-1; the match to TRBD1 covers 8 bases. J gave up 1 base and V 3 bases, and 2 bases lay outside the gene matches. CDR3 length: 14 amino acids. Per the germline V gene, CDR1 is SGHRS and CDR2 is YFSETQ. CDR3 protein: CASSWGTGNTEAFF. The CDR3 coding sequence is TGCGCCAGCAGCTGGGGGACAGGGAACACTGAAGCTTTCTTT.

The genes are TRBV5-1 and TRBJ1-2; TRBD1 might be the D (6 bases). V lost 0 bases to trimming and J lost 6 bases, with 12 bases between them. The CDR3 runs 14 residues. Germline assignment: CDR1 SGHRS and CDR2 YFSETQ. Here the CDR3 reads CASSLVSGDHGYTF. As DNA, the CDR3 is TGCGCCAGCAGCTTGGTGTCAGGGGATCATGGCTACACCTTC.

CDR3 DNA: TGTGCCAGCAGCTTATTAGAGAGCACAGATACGCAGTATTTT. As protein: CASSLLESTDTQYF. This sequence joins TRBV11-2 and TRBJ2-3; D is undetermined. The CDR3 covers 14 residues. Trimming stripped 2 bases from V and 0 bases from J, with 6 bases between. Germline CDR1 reads SGHAT; CDR2 reads FQNNGV.

This clone was seen only once. This sequence joins TRBV30 and TRBJ1-1, with TRBD1 identical over 9 bases. The germline gives CDR1 GTSNPN, CDR2 SVGIG (reference sequence). CDR3 length: 14 amino acids. The trim removed 3 bases at V and 4 bases at J, leaving 6 bases unmatched. The CDR3 loop reads CAWSAGTGSTEAFF. The CDR3 bases are TGTGCCTGGAGCGCCGGGACAGGGTCCACTGAAGCTTTCTTT.

The J gene is TRBJ2-2, the V gene TRBV11-1; the match to TRBD2 covers 9 bases. The V segment lost 8 bases and the J segment 0 bases; nucleotides outside the gene matches: 1. CDR1 and CDR2 (germline): SGHAT, FQDESV (reference sequence). The CDR3 is 14 residues long. The CDR3 DNA follows: TGTGCCAGCGCGGGGGGGCCGAACACCGGGGAGCTGTTTTTT. It codes for CASAGGPNTGELFF.

The chain uses TRBV7-2 and TRBJ2-2; 10 nucleotides align to TRBD2. Germline loops: CDR1 SGHTA, CDR2 FQGNSA. The CDR3 extends over 18 amino acids. J lost 2 bases, V lost 3 bases, and 9 bases had no gene match. CDR3 sequence: CASSFFHTSGTNTGELFF. CDR3 bases: TGTGCCAGCAGCTTTTTTCATACTAGCGGGACTAACACCGGGGAGCTGTTTTTT.

The table lists this clone with a count of one. The V and J genes are TRBV7-8 and TRBJ2-7; D possibly corresponds to TRBD1 (5 bases). The CDR3 loop spans 16 amino acids. V lost 5 bases to trimming and J lost 1 base, with 18 bases between them. Germline V CDR1 and CDR2: SGHVS, FQNEAQ. The CDR3 DNA reads as TGTGCCAGCAGCCCAACCCCCAGCCGGACATCCTACGAGCAGTACTTC. Amino acids: CASSPTPSRTSYEQYF.

The rearrangement uses TRBV10-2 and TRBJ1-1; 10 positions agree with TRBD1. J gave up 1 base and V 7 bases, and 6 bases lay outside the gene matches. This CDR3 has 15 residues. Germline loops: CDR1 WSHSY, CDR2 SAAADI. The CDR3 protein is CASNDRGRENTEAFF. CDR3 bases: TGCGCCAGCAATGACAGGGGGCGCGAGAACACTGAAGCTTTCTTT.